The TCR beta chain under discussion was sequenced for a study of cytomegalovirus exposure and HLA in healthy donors. About the study: The approximately 690 first-cohort repertoires and the 95 to 150 validation repertoires shared the same platform, a later analysis reported. Points from the study as a whole: Cytomegalovirus association was listed for about 150 TCR beta chains. One later analysis, an examination of the roughly 130 validation repertoires, found that first-cohort TCR clusters tended to co-occur in them.

As concerns this clone: Its antigen is still unknown. Relative to the germline gene, one junction end is altered; a read error may explain this.

Assay: immunoSEQ multiplex PCR; the TCRdb copy retains only in-frame clones and omits some. The profile shows about 120,000 clones, approximately 95% of them singletons. Input material: PBMCs. The source of this sequence is a man younger than 30 in good health and CMV-seronegative.

CDR3 bases: TGTGCCAGCAGCCTAGCGGGAGGGCCGAGAGATACGCAGTATTTT. This sequence encodes CASSLAGGPRDTQYF. The chain couples TRBV7-6 to TRBJ2-3; TRBD2 agrees at 12 bases. CDR3 length: 15 residues. CDR1 and CDR2 (germline): SGHVS, FNYEAQ. The whole variable domain, filled in from reference TRBV7-6 and TRBJ2-3, reads GAGVSQSPRYKVTKRGQDVALRCDPISGHVSLYWYRQALGQGPEFLTYFNYEAQQDKSGLPNDRFSAERPEGSISTLTIQRTEQRDSAMYRCASSLAGGPRDTQYFGPGTRLTVL.